The 20 T cell receptor beta chains below were found in one sample sequenced in a study of beta chain features in type 1 diabetes. Reverse transcribing all isolated RNA meant expressed TCRB transcripts were sequenced. The table came from immunoSEQ multiplex PCR; TCRdb's copy has only in-frame clones and leaves some out. Among some 150,000 clones listed, 10% were seen once. The sequencing sample was made of naive CD4+ T cells from blood. The receptors come from a man younger than 35 in good health.

The gene calls are TRBV4-1 and TRBJ1-1, with TRBD1 matching over 7 bases. Per the germline V gene, CDR1 is MGHRA and CDR2 is YSYEKL. The CDR3 length is 15 residues. Trimming at V came to 2 bases and at J to 1 base, leaving 4 bases not matched to a gene. CDR3 sequence (DNA): TGCGCCAGCAGCCAAAAGACAGGGAAGAACACTGAAGCTTTCTTT. Residues: CASSQKTGKNTEAFF.

This clone was observed many times. The CDR3 DNA sequence: TGCGCCAGCAGCCAACTGTCTCGGGGCAATGAGCAGTTCTTC. This translates into CASSQLSRGNEQFF. This sequence joins TRBV4-3 and TRBJ2-1; maybe TRBD2 (5 bases). Germline-derived CDR1 and CDR2 are LGHNA and YSLEER. The CDR3 consists of 14 residues. The V and J ends lost 2 bases and 6 bases respectively, with 11 bases between them.

This clone appeared a few times. The J gene is TRBJ1-2, the V gene TRBV27; TRBD1 aligns across 12 bases. The CDR3 is 16 residues long. Germline lookup yields CDR1 MNHEY and CDR2 SMNVEV (reference sequence). V gave up 2 bases and J gave up 7 bases; unmatched junction bases: 8. CDR3 sequence: CASSLKGKGQGAGYTF. DNA of the CDR3: TGTGCCAGCAGTTTAAAAGGCAAGGGACAGGGGGCTGGCTACACCTTC.

This clone was recorded a few times. This chain uses TRBV9 with TRBJ1-2; unclear D gene. CDR1 SGDLS and CDR2 YYNGEE come from the germline V gene. This CDR3 has 13 amino acids. The V end was cut by 0 bases, the J end by 7 bases, with 10 bases between. CDR3 DNA sequence: TGTGCCAGCAGCGTAGGTACAGTCCCTGGCTACACCTTC. Translation: CASSVGTVPGYTF.

This clone was found many times. V is TRBV7-9 and J is TRBJ2-3; no firm D call. CDR1 and CDR2 (germline): SEHNR, FQNEAQ (reference sequence). The CDR3 has 14 residues. Trimming removed 1 base at V and 2 bases at J, with 7 bases between. This CDR3 reads CASSLVGYTDTQYF. In DNA, the CDR3 is TGTGCCAGCAGCTTAGTGGGCTACACAGATACGCAGTATTTT.

The table lists this clone with a few counts. This chain connects TRBV7-9 to TRBJ1-6; D ambiguous. V was shortened by 4 bases and J by 7 bases, with 5 bases between the two germline ends. Per germline, CDR1 SEHNR and CDR2 FQNEAQ (reference sequence). The CDR3 extends over 12 amino acids. Here the CDR3 reads CASSSNNSPLHF. Written as DNA, the CDR3 is TGTGCCAGCAGCTCTAACAATTCACCCCTCCACTTT. The full variable domain, with the rest looked up from reference TRBV7-9 and TRBJ1-6, is DTGVSQNPRHKITKRGQNVTFRCDPISEHNRLYWYRQTLGQGPEFLTYFQNEAQLEKSRLLSDRFSAERPKGSFSTLEIQRTEQGDSAMYLCASSSNNSPLHFGNGTRLTVT.

The chain has TRBV15 and TRBJ1-4; 9 nucleotides align to TRBD1. V lost 5 bases to trimming and J lost 7 bases; unmatched junction nucleotides: 5. The CDR3 has 14 amino acids. Per germline, CDR1 LNHNV and CDR2 YYDKDF (reference sequence). The CDR3 bases are TGTGCCACCAGCCGCCGGGACAGGGCTGAAAAACTGTTTTTT. Protein: CATSRRDRAEKLFF.

This clone was seen repeatedly, ten times or more. This chain uses TRBV5-1 with TRBJ2-3, with D unclear. V lost 4 bases to trimming and J lost 0 bases, with 9 bases between them. This CDR3 is 14 amino acids long. Germline V CDR1 and CDR2: SGHRS, YFSETQ. The CDR3 nucleotides read TGCGCCAGCAGCGCTCGGTTCAGCACAGATACGCAGTATTTT. Amino acid sequence: CASSARFSTDTQYF.

This clone appeared many times. The chain is built from TRBV29-1 and TRBJ2-5, with 9 nucleotides matching TRBD1. V lost 4 bases to trimming and J lost 5 bases; unmatched junction nucleotides: 8. The CDR3 is made up of 14 amino acids. CDR1 is SQVTM, CDR2 ANQGSEA, per germline. The CDR3 reads CSVVGDRAWETQYF. CDR3 nucleotide sequence: TGCAGCGTTGTCGGGGACAGGGCTTGGGAGACCCAGTACTTC.

The V call is TRBV4-3, the J call TRBJ2-1; 7 bases map to TRBD1. The CDR3 consists of 13 residues. The germline V gene encodes CDR1 LGHNA and CDR2 YSLEER. The trim removed 2 bases at V and 8 bases at J, leaving 3 bases unmatched. This CDR3 reads CASSQSGGDEQFF. As DNA, the CDR3 is TGCGCCAGCAGCCAATCAGGGGGTGATGAGCAGTTCTTC.

This chain's CDR3 is CASSQEAGTNEKLFF. Here the CDR3 DNA reads TGTGCCAGCAGCCAAGAGGCGGGAACTAATGAAAAACTGTTTTTT. The genes are TRBV4-2 and TRBJ1-4; D remains ambiguous. Germline V lookup: CDR1 LGHNA, CDR2 YNFKEQ. The CDR3 length is 15 residues. V lost 0 bases and J lost 1, with 6 bases in between.

This clone was counted a single time. The chain carries TRBV6-4 and TRBJ1-5, with D perhaps TRBD1 (5 bases). This CDR3 is 17 amino acids long. Trimming left V 6 bases short and J 2 bases short, with 20 bases between. Germline CDR1 is MRHNA and CDR2 is SNTAGT. The CDR3 coding sequence is TGTGCCAGCAGGTCGCGGGGGGAGGTTTTAGGCAATCAGCCCCAGCATTTT. Its protein product is CASRSRGEVLGNQPQHF.

This clone was found a few times. The rearrangement joins TRBV7-6 to TRBJ1-1; D unresolved. CDR1 SGHVS and CDR2 FNYEAQ come from the germline V gene. This CDR3 has 13 amino acids. Trimming left V 3 bases short and J 1 base short, with 6 bases between. In nucleotides, the CDR3 is TGTGCCAGCAGCTTCCGAGGGAACACTGAAGCTTTCTTT. Its translation is CASSFRGNTEAFF. Complete variable domain (other parts from reference TRBV7-6 and TRBJ1-1): GAGVSQSPRYKVTKRGQDVALRCDPISGHVSLYWYRQALGQGPEFLTYFNYEAQQDKSGLPNDRFSAERPEGSISTLTIQRTEQRDSAMYRCASSFRGNTEAFFGQGTRLTVV.

In this sample, this clone turned up many times. The V and J genes are TRBV29-1 and TRBJ2-5, with D perhaps TRBD2 (6 bases). There are 12 residues in the CDR3. CDR1 SQVTM and CDR2 ANQGSEA come from the germline V gene. Trimming removed 8 bases at V and 3 bases at J, with 13 bases between. CDR3 in amino acids: CSSRGSEETQYF. The CDR3 region has the DNA TGCAGCTCCCGGGGGAGTGAAGAGACCCAGTACTTC. Drawing the rest from reference TRBV29-1 and TRBJ2-5, the complete variable domain is SAVISQKPSRDICQRGTSLTIQCQVDSQVTMMFWYRQQPGQSLTLIATANQGSEATYESGFVIDKFPISRPNLTFSTLTVSNMSPEDSSIYLCSSRGSEETQYFGPGTRLLVL.

This clone has only a few counts. This sequence joins TRBV5-6 and TRBJ2-7; the match to TRBD1 covers 9 bases. Germline assignment: CDR1 SGHDT and CDR2 YYEEEE. The trim removed 3 bases at V and 0 bases at J, leaving 1 base unmatched. The CDR3 sequence is 14 residues long. CDR3 amino acids: CASSSTGGSYEQYF. The CDR3 DNA reads TGTGCCAGCAGCTCGACAGGGGGCTCCTACGAGCAGTACTTC.

This clone has only a few counts. The V call is TRBV5-4, the J call TRBJ1-2; 10 nucleotides line up with TRBD1. CDR3 size: 18 residues. Germline lookup yields CDR1 SGHNT and CDR2 YYREEE (reference sequence). The trim removed 1 base at V and 0 bases at J, leaving 9 bases unmatched. CDR3 nucleotide sequence: TGTGCCAGCAGCTTGCGGGACAGGGGTAGTGGGACTAACTATGGCTACACCTTC. Protein: CASSLRDRGSGTNYGYTF.

This chain links TRBV28 with TRBJ1-2; 7 bases match TRBD1. The CDR3 sequence is 16 residues long. The V and J ends lost 4 bases and 0 bases, in that order; junction bases with no gene match: 8. Germline CDR1 and CDR2: MDHEN and SYDVKM. This CDR3 is CASSSYRGPPNYGYTF. CDR3 DNA sequence: TGTGCCAGCAGTTCTTACAGGGGACCACCTAACTATGGCTACACCTTC.

In this sample, this clone turned up a few times. The chain joins TRBV7-3 to TRBJ2-7; 8 nucleotides align to TRBD1. Germline CDR1 and CDR2: SGHTA and FQGTGA. Trimming cost V 4 bases and J 6 bases; bases outside gene matches: 8. The CDR3 is 14 residues long. CDR3 nucleotides: TGTGCCAGCAGCTCCCGACAGGGGTTTGGCGAGCAGTACTTC. Protein product: CASSSRQGFGEQYF.

V and J are TRBV6-5 and TRBJ2-2; 7 nucleotides match TRBD2. Germline V CDR1 and CDR2: MNHEY, SVGAGI. The CDR3 loop spans 15 amino acids. V was pared by 2 bases and J by 6 bases, with 6 bases of the junction left unmatched. Here the CDR3 reads CASSYGGERAGELFF. CDR3 nucleotides: TGTGCCAGCAGTTACGGGGGGGAGCGGGCCGGGGAGCTGTTTTTT.

V and J are TRBV7-8 and TRBJ2-3; 7 bases match TRBD1. V dropped 3 bases and J dropped 2; count of bases not matched to a gene: 2. CDR3 length equals 14 residues. Germline lookup yields CDR1 SGHVS and CDR2 FQNEAQ. The CDR3 reads CASSFQGDTDTQYF. CDR3 DNA: TGTGCCAGCAGCTTCCAGGGGGACACAGATACGCAGTATTTT.